This is a list of T cell receptor gamma chains from one sample in a study of Vδ1+ human thymocytes. TCRdb made new clone calls on the multiplex PCR reads using CATT. This sample has roughly 9,300 gamma-chain clones, with approximately 51% found just once. Sequences were obtained from Vdelta1+ gamma-delta thymocytes from the thymus. The receptors stem from a girl under three years old who had congenital heart surgery. The CDR3 runs from the conserved cysteine through the conserved F or W. Some rows mark clone size as missing; the rest say once, few, many or name a class of expanded clone.

J gene | CDR3 length | V gene | clone size | CDR3 protein | CDR3 DNA
TRGJ1/TRGJ2 | 15 | TRGV4 | . | CATWDGPGFYYKKLF | TGTGCCACCTGGGATGGGCCCGGATTTTATTATAAGAAACTCTTT
TRGJ1/TRGJ2 | 14 | TRGV5 | few | CATWDMGLYYKKLF | TGTGCCACCTGGGACATGGGGCTTTATTATAAGAAACTCTTT
TRGJ1/TRGJ2 | 16 | TRGV3 | . | CATWDRLAVVYYKKLF | TGTGCCACCTGGGACAGGCTGGCCGTCGTTTATTATAAGAAACTCTTT
TRGJ1/TRGJ2 | 21 | TRGV4 | . | CATWDGRRGEWFHSNYYKKLF | TGTGCCACCTGGGATGGGCGACGGGGAGAGTGGTTCCATTCGAATTATTATAAGAAACTCTTT
TRGJ1/TRGJ2 | 14 | TRGV9 | few | CALWEVMSYYKKLF | TGTGCCTTGTGGGAGGTAATGAGCTATTATAAGAAACTCTTT
TRGJ1/TRGJ2 | 14 | TRGV9 | . | CALWEVPARYKKLF | TGTGCCTTGTGGGAGGTGCCGGCTCGTTATAAGAAACTCTTT
TRGJ1/TRGJ2 | 16 | TRGV9 | few | CALWENWFRNNYKKLF | TGTGCCTTGTGGGAGAACTGGTTTAGGAATAATTATAAGAAACTCTTT
TRGJ1/TRGJ2 | 13 | TRGV5 | few | CATWDGPYYKKLF | TGTGCCACCTGGGACGGACCTTATTATAAGAAACTCTTT
TRGJP2 | 13 | TRGV4 | . | CATWSSSDWIKTF | TGTGCCACCTGGAGTAGTAGTGATTGGATCAAGACGTTT
TRGJ1/TRGJ2 | 12 | TRGV8 | few | CATWDRGSGKLF | TGTGCCACCTGGGACAGAGGTAGCGGGAAACTCTTT
TRGJ1/TRGJ2 | 15 | TRGV2 | . | CATWDRVQTYYKKLF | TGTGCCACCTGGGACCGCGTCCAGACTTATTATAAGAAACTCTTT
TRGJ1/TRGJ2 | 14 | TRGV9 | . | CALCASADYYKKLF | TGTGCCTTGTGTGCCTCGGCGGATTATTATAAGAAACTCTTT
TRGJ1/TRGJ2 | 9 | TRGV8 | medium-sized | CATWDKKLF | TGTGCCACCTGGGATAAGAAACTCTTT
TRGJ1/TRGJ2 | 13 | TRGV9 | few | CALWEANYYKKLF | TGTGCCCTGTGGGAGGCGAATTATTATAAGAAACTCTTT
TRGJP2 | 14 | TRGV9 | few | CALWYNGSDWIKTF | TGTGCCTTGTGGTATAACGGTAGTGATTGGATCAAGACGTTT
TRGJ1/TRGJ2 | 13 | TRGV9 | . | CALREVVGYKKLF | TGTGCCTTGCGGGAGGTCGTCGGTTATAAGAAACTCTTT
TRGJP2 | 14 | TRGV3 | . | CATWDGSSDWIKTF | TGTGCCACCTGGGACGGAAGTAGTGATTGGATCAAGACGTTT
TRGJP2 | 14 | TRGV3 | few | CATWRGGSDWIKTF | TGTGCCACCTGGAGGGGGGGTAGTGATTGGATCAAGACGTTT
TRGJ1/TRGJ2 | 13 | TRGV3 | few | CATWDMRYYKKLF | TGTGCCACCTGGGACATGCGTTATTATAAGAAACTCTTT
TRGJ1/TRGJ2 | 13 | TRGV3 | few | CATWDKYYYKKLF | TGTGCCACCTGGGACAAATATTATTATAAGAAACTCTTT
TRGJP2 | 12 | TRGV8 | . | CATWDAGRIKTF | TGTGCCACCTGGGATGCAGGAAGGATCAAGACGTTT
TRGJ1/TRGJ2 | 12 | TRGV9 | few | CALWEEYYKKLF | TGTGCCTTGTGGGAGGAGTATTATAAGAAACTCTTT
TRGJ1/TRGJ2 | 9 | TRGV3 | few | CATWDSELF | TGTGCCACCTGGGACAGCGAACTCTTT
TRGJ1/TRGJ2 | 13 | TRGV3 | . | CATWDRQRYKKLF | TGTGCCACCTGGGACAGGCAGCGTTATAAGAAACTCTTT
TRGJ1/TRGJ2 | 16 | TRGV2 | few | CATWDGRLERGHKKLF | TGTGCCACCTGGGACGGGCGGCTTGAGAGGGGCCATAAGAAACTCTTT
TRGJP2 | 14 | TRGV8 | . | CATWKGSSDWIKTF | TGTGCCACCTGGAAGGGGAGTAGTGATTGGATCAAGACGTTT
TRGJP2 | 13 | TRGV8 | few | CATWDKGDWIKTF | TGTGCCACCTGGGATAAGGGTGATTGGATCAAGACGTTT
TRGJ1/TRGJ2 | 14 | TRGV8 | few | CATWDRGTWYKKLF | TGTGCCACCTGGGATAGGGGCACATGGTATAAGAAACTCTTT
TRGJ1/TRGJ2 | 13 | TRGV3 | large | CATWDRPYYKKLF | TGTGCCACCTGGGACAGGCCTTATTATAAGAAACTCTTT
TRGJ1/TRGJ2 | 11 | TRGV8 | . | CAGPDYYKKLF | TGCGCGGGACCGGATTATTATAAGAAACTCTTT
TRGJ1/TRGJ2 | 11 | TRGV2 | few | CATWDGPFGLF | TGTGCCACCTGGGACGGGCCCTTTGGACTCTTT
TRGJ1/TRGJ2 | 15 | TRGV9 | . | CALWEVGGPHYKKLF | TGTGCCTTGTGGGAGGTGGGCGGCCCCCATTATAAGAAACTCTTT
TRGJ1/TRGJ2 | 14 | TRGV9 | . | CALWEVLRCYKKLF | TGTGCCTTGTGGGAGGTGCTCCGTTGTTATAAGAAACTCTTT
TRGJ1/TRGJ2 | 12 | TRGV9 | . | CALWLNYYKKLF | TGTGCCTTGTGGTTGAATTATTATAAGAAACTCTTT
TRGJP2 | 13 | TRGV3 | few | CATWHYLDWIKTF | TGTGCCACCTGGCACTACCTTGATTGGATCAAGACGTTT
TRGJ1/TRGJ2 | 13 | TRGV2 | few | CATWDGQNYKKLF | TGTGCCACCTGGGACGGGCAGAATTATAAGAAACTCTTT
TRGJ1/TRGJ2 | 16 | TRGV5 | few | CATRDRICSNYYKKLF | TGTGCCACCCGGGACAGAATCTGCTCAAATTATTATAAGAAACTCTTT